Listed below are T cell receptor beta chains from one sample, sequenced in a study of Graves' ophthalmopathy and Graves' hyperthyroidism. TCRdb analysed the multiplex PCR reads with MiXCR anew, one entry per CDR3 protein. The sample consists of 400,000 to 500,000 distinct CDR3 sequences, 20% to 25% of them appearing once. The source material was peripheral blood. These receptor sequences come from a woman under 30 with stable Graves' hyperthyroidism. Each CDR3 is given with its conserved first and last residue. The order of the fields is V gene, clone size, D gene, J gene, CDR3 DNA, CDR3 protein. D genes are given only for firm matches. For some rows the clone size is stated as once, few or many, or as a class when expanded; others skip it.

v_gene: TRBV20-1
abundance: many
d_gene: -
j_gene: TRBJ2-2
CDR3nt: TGCAGTGCTAGAGTTTCAGGTAGCACCGGGGAGCTGTTTTTT
CDR3aa: CSARVSGSTGELFF

v_gene: TRBV6-4
abundance: many
d_gene: -
j_gene: TRBJ2-5
CDR3nt: TGTGCCAGCAGTCCACTAGCCGGGGAGACCCAGTACTTC
CDR3aa: CASSPLAGETQYF

v_gene: TRBV6-5
abundance: -
d_gene: -
j_gene: TRBJ1-2
CDR3nt: TGTGCCAGCAGTTACTCGACTGGACCGATGGATGGCTACACCTTC
CDR3aa: CASSYSTGPMDGYTF

v_gene: TRBV11-3
abundance: -
d_gene: -
j_gene: TRBJ2-5
CDR3nt: TGTGCCAGCAGCCCCACCCGAAGTCAAGAGACCCAGTACTTC
CDR3aa: CASSPTRSQETQYF

v_gene: TRBV2
abundance: many
d_gene: -
j_gene: TRBJ2-5
CDR3nt: TGTGCCAGCAGTTTGGCGTACCAAGAGACCCAGTACTTC
CDR3aa: CASSLAYQETQYF

v_gene: TRBV5-6
abundance: -
d_gene: TRBD2
j_gene: TRBJ2-5
CDR3nt: TGTGCCAGCAGCTCCGGACTAGCGGGAGGGCCTCGGCAAGAGACCCAGTACTTC
CDR3aa: CASSSGLAGGPRQETQYF

v_gene: TRBV10-3
abundance: many
d_gene: TRBD1
j_gene: TRBJ2-6
CDR3nt: TGTGCCATCAGTGAGTCGGGACAGGGGACCGGGGCCAACGTCCTGACTTTC
CDR3aa: CAISESGQGTGANVLTF

v_gene: TRBV6-2/TRBV6-3
abundance: many
d_gene: -
j_gene: TRBJ1-3
CDR3nt: TGTGCCAGCTGCCTTTTTGGAAACACCATATATTTT
CDR3aa: CASCLFGNTIYF

v_gene: TRBV12-3/TRBV12-4
abundance: many
d_gene: -
j_gene: TRBJ2-7
CDR3nt: TGTGCCAGCAGAGTACGGGGACTGGGTGTTGACTTC
CDR3aa: CASRVRGLGVDF

v_gene: TRBV27
abundance: many
d_gene: -
j_gene: TRBJ1-4
CDR3nt: TGTGCCAGCACCAACAGTGCAACTAATGAAAAACTGTTTTTT
CDR3aa: CASTNSATNEKLFF

v_gene: TRBV28
abundance: many
d_gene: TRBD1
j_gene: TRBJ2-7
CDR3nt: TGTGCCAGCACCGGGACAGGGCGTTCCTACGAGCAGTACTTC
CDR3aa: CASTGTGRSYEQYF

v_gene: TRBV6-1
abundance: few
d_gene: -
j_gene: TRBJ2-3
CDR3nt: TGTGCCAGCGAGTCGGGCGTGAGCACAGATACGCAGTATTTT
CDR3aa: CASESGVSTDTQYF

v_gene: TRBV12-3/TRBV12-4
abundance: -
d_gene: TRBD1
j_gene: TRBJ1-6
CDR3nt: TGTGCCAGCAGTGAGGGGGCAGGTTCACCCCTCCACTTT
CDR3aa: CASSEGAGSPLHF

v_gene: TRBV11-2
abundance: many
d_gene: TRBD2
j_gene: TRBJ2-7
CDR3nt: TGTGCCAGCAGCTGGGCGGGAGAGTTCTCCTACGAGCAGTACTTC
CDR3aa: CASSWAGEFSYEQYF

v_gene: TRBV10-3
abundance: many
d_gene: -
j_gene: TRBJ1-5
CDR3nt: TGTGCCATCAGTGATTTGGGGGGTAATCAGCCCCAGCATTTT
CDR3aa: CAISDLGGNQPQHF

v_gene: TRBV12-3/TRBV12-4
abundance: -
d_gene: -
j_gene: TRBJ2-7
CDR3nt: TGTGCCAGCAGTACCATGACAGTATACGAGCAGTACTTC
CDR3aa: CASSTMTVYEQYF

v_gene: TRBV12-3/TRBV12-4
abundance: many
d_gene: -
j_gene: TRBJ2-7
CDR3nt: TGTGCCAGCAGTTTAGCCCGGCGTTCCTCCTACGAGCAGTACTTC
CDR3aa: CASSLARRSSYEQYF

v_gene: TRBV3-1
abundance: few
d_gene: TRBD1
j_gene: TRBJ2-7
CDR3nt: TGTGCCAGCAGCCCTCCTCTTGGGTGGCAGGGGGCGGTAGCGGCAGATGTCCGCGAGCAGTACTTC
CDR3aa: CASSPPLGWQGAVAADVREQYF

v_gene: TRBV20-1
abundance: many
d_gene: TRBD2
j_gene: TRBJ2-5
CDR3nt: TGCAGTGCTGAGACTAGCGGGAGGGCGGGAGAGACCCAGTACTTC
CDR3aa: CSAETSGRAGETQYF

v_gene: TRBV5-1
abundance: many
d_gene: TRBD1
j_gene: TRBJ2-5
CDR3nt: TGCGCCAGCAGCTCTACCGGGACAGGAGGAAAAGAGACCCAGTACTTC
CDR3aa: CASSSTGTGGKETQYF

v_gene: TRBV6-4
abundance: many
d_gene: -
j_gene: TRBJ1-1
CDR3nt: TGTGCCAGCACTGAGGTCCTCAGGGGAGTCGGGGGACGCACTGAAGCTTTCTTT
CDR3aa: CASTEVLRGVGGRTEAFF

v_gene: TRBV6-1
abundance: -
d_gene: -
j_gene: TRBJ1-6
CDR3nt: TGTGCCAGCAGTCAGGAACAGGGATACTATAATTCACCCCTCCACTTT
CDR3aa: CASSQEQGYYNSPLHF

v_gene: TRBV18
abundance: -
d_gene: -
j_gene: TRBJ1-5
CDR3nt: TGTGCCAGCTCCTCGGTGGGGGATCAGCCCCAGCATTTT
CDR3aa: CASSSVGDQPQHF

v_gene: TRBV29-1
abundance: -
d_gene: -
j_gene: TRBJ2-5
CDR3nt: TGCAGCGTTGCACCTTGGGGTAGGGAGGACCAAGAGACCCAGTACTTC
CDR3aa: CSVAPWGREDQETQYF

v_gene: TRBV7-6
abundance: many
d_gene: -
j_gene: TRBJ2-7
CDR3nt: TGTGCCAGCAGCTTAGCGGCCCTTACTGGCAGGCAGTACTTC
CDR3aa: CASSLAALTGRQYF

v_gene: TRBV28
abundance: many
d_gene: -
j_gene: TRBJ2-5
CDR3nt: TGTGCCAGCAGTTTCATGTTTCAAGAGACCCAGTACTTC
CDR3aa: CASSFMFQETQYF

v_gene: TRBV12-3/TRBV12-4
abundance: many
d_gene: TRBD1
j_gene: TRBJ1-1
CDR3nt: TGTGCCAGCAGTTTAGTTACAGGGGGCACTGAAGCTTTCTTT
CDR3aa: CASSLVTGGTEAFF

v_gene: TRBV6-4
abundance: -
d_gene: -
j_gene: TRBJ1-2
CDR3nt: TGTGCCAGGCTCAATGGCCATGGCTACACCTTC
CDR3aa: CARLNGHGYTF

v_gene: TRBV7-3
abundance: many
d_gene: -
j_gene: TRBJ2-7
CDR3nt: TGTGCCAGCAGCTTAACTAGCACCTACGAGCAGTACTTC
CDR3aa: CASSLTSTYEQYF

v_gene: TRBV10-1
abundance: -
d_gene: -
j_gene: TRBJ2-2
CDR3nt: TGCGCCAGCAGTGTAGGAGGGAGTATGACCGGGGAGCTGTTTTTT
CDR3aa: CASSVGGSMTGELFF

v_gene: TRBV6-1
abundance: -
d_gene: TRBD2
j_gene: TRBJ2-7
CDR3nt: TGTGCCAGCAGTCGCCCCCTCGGTGGCGGGGGGTTCTACGAGCAGTACTTC
CDR3aa: CASSRPLGGGGFYEQYF

v_gene: TRBV27
abundance: many
d_gene: -
j_gene: TRBJ2-2
CDR3nt: TGTACCAGCAGTTTATTCAGGGGCGGGGAGCTGTTTTTT
CDR3aa: CTSSLFRGGELFF

v_gene: TRBV11-1
abundance: many
d_gene: TRBD2
j_gene: TRBJ2-5
CDR3nt: TGTGCCAGCAGCGAGGGACTAGCGAGACATAATATAAAGACCCAGTACTTC
CDR3aa: CASSEGLARHNIKTQYF

v_gene: TRBV12-3/TRBV12-4
abundance: -
d_gene: -
j_gene: TRBJ1-1
CDR3nt: TGTGCCAGCAGTTCATATGGACGGATGAACACTGAAGCTTTCTTT
CDR3aa: CASSSYGRMNTEAFF

v_gene: TRBV19
abundance: many
d_gene: -
j_gene: TRBJ1-1
CDR3nt: -
CDR3aa: CASTSGGRRAFF

v_gene: TRBV24-1
abundance: many
d_gene: -
j_gene: TRBJ2-7
CDR3nt: TGTGCCACCAGTGATTTAAGAACAGGGGGGGACGAGCAGTACTTC
CDR3aa: CATSDLRTGGDEQYF

v_gene: TRBV7-2
abundance: -
d_gene: -
j_gene: TRBJ2-4
CDR3nt: TGTGCCAGCAGCCGCCGCGACGCCAAAAACATGCAGTACTTC
CDR3aa: CASSRRDAKNMQYF

v_gene: TRBV12-3/TRBV12-4
abundance: many
d_gene: -
j_gene: TRBJ2-2
CDR3nt: TGTGCCAGCAGTATACAGGCACTCACCGGGGAGCTGTTTTTT
CDR3aa: CASSIQALTGELFF

v_gene: TRBV12-3/TRBV12-4
abundance: many
d_gene: TRBD1
j_gene: TRBJ2-2
CDR3nt: TGTGCCAGCAGACTGCCGGGACAGGGGGCATCCGGGGAGCTGTTTTTT
CDR3aa: CASRLPGQGASGELFF

v_gene: TRBV6-5
abundance: -
d_gene: TRBD1
j_gene: TRBJ2-7
CDR3nt: TGTGCCAGCAGTTACTCGACGACAGGGTCCTACGAGCAGTACTTC
CDR3aa: CASSYSTTGSYEQYF

v_gene: TRBV6-1
abundance: few
d_gene: -
j_gene: TRBJ2-7
CDR3nt: TGTGCCAGCGAAGAGCTTGTATTCCCCTACGAGCAGTACTTC
CDR3aa: CASEELVFPYEQYF

v_gene: TRBV9
abundance: many
d_gene: TRBD2
j_gene: TRBJ2-7
CDR3nt: TGTGCCAGCAGCCGTGGCGGGAGGGTCTACGAGCAGTACTTC
CDR3aa: CASSRGGRVYEQYF

v_gene: TRBV28
abundance: many
d_gene: -
j_gene: TRBJ2-7
CDR3nt: TGTGCCAGCAGTTTGGGGGACCGGGACATCGGTTACGAGCAGTACTTC
CDR3aa: CASSLGDRDIGYEQYF

v_gene: TRBV20-1
abundance: many
d_gene: -
j_gene: TRBJ2-5
CDR3nt: TGCAGTGCTAGTCGGAGGGAAGGCTTGGTGGAGACCCAGTACTTC
CDR3aa: CSASRREGLVETQYF

v_gene: TRBV7-3
abundance: many
d_gene: TRBD1
j_gene: TRBJ1-1
CDR3nt: TGTGCCAGCAGCAACACAGGGGGCACTGAAGCTTTCTTT
CDR3aa: CASSNTGGTEAFF

v_gene: TRBV28
abundance: many
d_gene: -
j_gene: TRBJ1-1
CDR3nt: TGTGCCAGCAGGGGGGTACTGAACACTGAAGCTTTCTTT
CDR3aa: CASRGVLNTEAFF

v_gene: TRBV19
abundance: many
d_gene: TRBD1
j_gene: TRBJ1-5
CDR3nt: TGTGCCAGTAGTATTACAGGGGACAATCAGCCCCAGCATTTT
CDR3aa: CASSITGDNQPQHF